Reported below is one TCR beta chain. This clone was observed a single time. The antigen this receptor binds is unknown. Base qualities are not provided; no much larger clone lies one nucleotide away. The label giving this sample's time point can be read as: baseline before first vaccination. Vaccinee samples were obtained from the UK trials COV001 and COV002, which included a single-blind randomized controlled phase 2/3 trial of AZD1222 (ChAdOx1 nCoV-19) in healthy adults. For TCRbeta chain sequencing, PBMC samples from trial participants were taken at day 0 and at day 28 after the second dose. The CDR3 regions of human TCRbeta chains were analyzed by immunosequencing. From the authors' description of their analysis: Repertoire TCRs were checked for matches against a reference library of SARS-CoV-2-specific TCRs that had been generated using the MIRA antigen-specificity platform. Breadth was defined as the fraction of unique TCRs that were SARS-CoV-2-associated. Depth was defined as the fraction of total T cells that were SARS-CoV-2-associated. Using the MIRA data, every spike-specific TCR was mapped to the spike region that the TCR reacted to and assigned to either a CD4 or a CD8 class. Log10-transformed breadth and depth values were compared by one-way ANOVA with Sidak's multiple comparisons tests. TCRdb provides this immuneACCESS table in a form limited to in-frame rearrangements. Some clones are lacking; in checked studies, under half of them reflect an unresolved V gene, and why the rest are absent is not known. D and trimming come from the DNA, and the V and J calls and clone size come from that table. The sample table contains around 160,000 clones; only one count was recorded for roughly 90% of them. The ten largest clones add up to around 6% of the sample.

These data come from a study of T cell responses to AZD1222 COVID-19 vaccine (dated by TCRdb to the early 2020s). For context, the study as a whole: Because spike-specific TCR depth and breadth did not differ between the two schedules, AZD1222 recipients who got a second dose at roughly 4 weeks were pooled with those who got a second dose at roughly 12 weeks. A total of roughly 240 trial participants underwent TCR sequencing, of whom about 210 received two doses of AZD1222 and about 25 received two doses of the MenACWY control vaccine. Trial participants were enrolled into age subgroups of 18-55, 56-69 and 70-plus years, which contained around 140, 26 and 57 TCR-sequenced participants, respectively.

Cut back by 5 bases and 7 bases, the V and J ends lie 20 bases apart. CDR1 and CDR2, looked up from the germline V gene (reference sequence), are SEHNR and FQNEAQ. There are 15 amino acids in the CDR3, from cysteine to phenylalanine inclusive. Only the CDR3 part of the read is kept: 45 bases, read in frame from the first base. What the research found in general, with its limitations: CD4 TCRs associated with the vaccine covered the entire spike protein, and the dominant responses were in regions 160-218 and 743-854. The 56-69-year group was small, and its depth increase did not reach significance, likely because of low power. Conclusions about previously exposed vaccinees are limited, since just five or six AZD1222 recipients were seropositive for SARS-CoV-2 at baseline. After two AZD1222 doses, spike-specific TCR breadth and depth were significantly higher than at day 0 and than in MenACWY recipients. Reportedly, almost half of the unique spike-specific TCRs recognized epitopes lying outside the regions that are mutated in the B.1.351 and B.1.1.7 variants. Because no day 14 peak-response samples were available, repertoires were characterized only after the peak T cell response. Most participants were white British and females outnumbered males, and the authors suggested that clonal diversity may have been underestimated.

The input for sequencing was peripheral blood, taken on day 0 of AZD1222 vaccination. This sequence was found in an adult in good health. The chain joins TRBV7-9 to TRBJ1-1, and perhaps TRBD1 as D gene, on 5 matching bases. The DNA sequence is TGTGCCAGCAGCGTACAGTCGTTGGACGGGGGTGAAGCTTTCTTT. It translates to CASSVQSLDGGEAFF.